Listed below are T cell receptor beta chains from one sample, sequenced in a study of sequential checkpoint blockade in melanoma. The assay was immunoSEQ multiplex PCR, and TCRdb's table has in-frame clones only and misses some. The sample has about 9,100 clones; less than 75% are singletons. The material sequenced was CD8+ T cells sorted from blood (inferred from file names), taken from a patient given nivolumab and ipilimumab in sequence. The receptors here all came from a human donor with melanoma. Both conserved end residues are part of each CDR3. A D gene is named only where the DNA matches it firmly. Only some rows state a clone size, as once, few, many or a class for expanded clones.

j_call d_call clone_size v_call cdr3_nt cdr3_aa
TRBJ2-3 TRBD1 . TRBV19 TGTGCCAGTAGTTGGGGGACAGGGAGTCTCCGGGATACGCAGTATTTT CASSWGTGSLRDTQYF
TRBJ2-1 TRBD1 . TRBV4-2 TGTGCCAGCAGTGGAGGGACAGGGGGATCCTACAATGAGCAGTTCTTC CASSGGTGGSYNEQFF
TRBJ2-7 TRBD1 few TRBV2 TGTGCCAGCAGTCCACGGGACAGCCCCTACGAGCAGTACTTC CASSPRDSPYEQYF
TRBJ2-2 . . TRBV28 TGTGCCAGCGGGGGGGCGCGGGACACCGGGGAGCTGTTTTTT CASGGARDTGELFF
TRBJ2-7 . . TRBV27 TGTGCCACCCTCGGAGCCTCCCCCTACGAGCAGTACTTC CATLGASPYEQYF
TRBJ2-7 TRBD2 . TRBV4-2 TGTGCCAGCAGCCAGGGACTAGCGGGAGAGTACGAGCAGTACTTC CASSQGLAGEYEQYF
TRBJ2-7 TRBD2 . TRBV6-5 TGTGCCAGCAGTTACTCTCGGGGACTAGCCCACGAGCAGTACTTC CASSYSRGLAHEQYF
TRBJ2-5 TRBD2 . TRBV2 TGTGCCAGCAGTGTCGGGACTAGCGGGGGGACGGAGACCCAGTACTTC CASSVGTSGGTETQYF
TRBJ1-1 . . TRBV27 TGTGCCAGCAGTCCCTGGGTTACTAATGCTGAAGCTTTCTTT CASSPWVTNAEAFF
TRBJ2-7 TRBD2 few TRBV30 TGTGCCTGGAGTGTACTGGCGGGAGGGCCTTATAGCTCCTACGAGCAGTACTTC CAWSVLAGGPYSSYEQYF
TRBJ2-5 . . TRBV10-3 TGTGCCATCAGTGAGTATAGTGGACTCAAAGAGACCCAGTACTTC CAISEYSGLKETQYF
TRBJ1-1 TRBD1 . TRBV5-1 TGCGCCAGCAGCTTAGGGACAGGGGGCACCACTGAAGCTTTCTTT CASSLGTGGTTEAFF
TRBJ2-3 . . TRBV7-9 TGTGCCAGCAGAAAGAGGCAGGGTGGGACAGATACGCAGTATTTT CASRKRQGGTDTQYF
TRBJ2-1 . . TRBV4-1 TGCGCCAGCAGCCAAGACGCTAGCGACTACAATGAGCAGTTCTTC CASSQDASDYNEQFF
TRBJ2-5 . . TRBV7-9 TGTGCCAGCAGCTTAGCTTTCGGGGGTCCCCAAGAGACCCAGTACTTC CASSLAFGGPQETQYF
TRBJ1-3 . once TRBV5-6 TGTGCCAGCAGCTTGGCCGGCTCTGGAAACACCATATATTTT CASSLAGSGNTIYF
TRBJ2-5 TRBD2 . TRBV29-1 TGCAGCGCTATAGACTCCGCGGGGGAGCAGTACTTC CSAIDSAGEQYF
TRBJ2-7 . few TRBV4-1 TGCGCCAGCAGCCCCGGGACACACTCCTACGAGCAGTACTTC CASSPGTHSYEQYF
TRBJ2-1 . . TRBV7-6 TGTGCCAGCAGCCCGGAGGGGGGGAGCTCCTACAATGAGCAGTTCTTC CASSPEGGSSYNEQFF
TRBJ2-2 . . TRBV10-2 TGCGCCAGCAGCACGGATCCAGGCACCGGGGAGCTGTTTTTT CASSTDPGTGELFF
TRBJ2-6 . few TRBV7-3 TGTGCCAGCAGCTCAACCAGGCGAAGTGGGGCCAACGTCCTGACTTTC CASSSTRRSGANVLTF
TRBJ2-5 TRBD2 . TRBV4-1 TGCGCCAGCAGCGACAGGACTAGCGGGCAAGAGACCCAGTACTTC CASSDRTSGQETQYF
TRBJ1-2 TRBD1 . TRBV9 TGTGCCAGCAGCGTAGCAGGGGGCGGTGGCTACACCTTC CASSVAGGGGYTF
TRBJ2-7 TRBD2 once TRBV28 TGTGCCAGCAGCCCTGGACTAGCGGGACGCTACGAGCAGTACTTC CASSPGLAGRYEQYF
TRBJ1-2 . . TRBV19 TGTGCCAGTAGTATAGATCAGACAGGAACAAACTATGGCTACACCTTC CASSIDQTGTNYGYTF
TRBJ2-5 . . TRBV30 TGTGCTTCCACCCGCGGAGTGGGTGAGACCCAGTACTTC CASTRGVGETQYF
TRBJ1-2 . few TRBV7-4 TGTGCCAGCAGCCCTACCGAGATATATGGCTACACCTTC CASSPTEIYGYTF
TRBJ2-1 TRBD2 . TRBV30 TGTGCCTGGAACCTCGGACTAGGCACCAGCGAGCAGTTCTTC CAWNLGLGTSEQFF
TRBJ2-7 . . TRBV7-2 TGTGCCAGCAGCTTAGCGGTTTTTAGGAGCGACTCCTACGAGCAGTACTTC CASSLAVFRSDSYEQYF
TRBJ2-7 TRBD1 few TRBV4-2 TGTGCCAGCAGTGACAGGGCTTACGAGCAGTACTTC CASSDRAYEQYF
TRBJ2-7 TRBD2 few TRBV6-1 TGTGCCAGCAGTGAAGAGACTAGCGGGAGCTACGAGCAGTACTTC CASSEETSGSYEQYF
TRBJ2-2 . . TRBV4-1 TGCGCCAGCAGCCAAGAGAGGGCGAACACCGGGGAGCTGTTTTTT CASSQERANTGELFF
TRBJ2-1 TRBD2 . TRBV25-1 TGTGCCAGCAGGTTTAGCGGGAGGGATATATACAATGAGCAGTTCTTC CASRFSGRDIYNEQFF
TRBJ1-1 TRBD1 . TRBV29-1 TGCAGCCTCCCAAAGGGGACAGCCCTGAACACTGAAGCTTTCTTT CSLPKGTALNTEAFF
TRBJ1-3 . . TRBV29-1 TGCAGCGTTGAAGACCCCTATTCTGGAAACACCATATATTTT CSVEDPYSGNTIYF
TRBJ2-1 TRBD2 once TRBV7-6 TGTGCCAGCAGCTTTTTAGCGGGAGAGTCTTACAATGAGCAGTTCTTC CASSFLAGESYNEQFF
TRBJ1-5 TRBD1 . TRBV7-9 TGTGCCAGCAGCTCAGAAGGGACAGGGAACAATCAGCCCCAGCATTTT CASSSEGTGNNQPQHF
TRBJ2-3 . . TRBV9 TGTGCCAGCAGCGAGCTAATGGATACGCAGTATTTT CASSELMDTQYF
TRBJ2-7 TRBD2 . TRBV7-8 TGTGCCAGCAGCCCTACTAGCGGGGGCTACGAGCAGTACTTC CASSPTSGGYEQYF
TRBJ2-7 . . TRBV2 TGTGCCAGCAACCAACGGGGAGTCGGGAGCTACGAGCAGTACTTC CASNQRGVGSYEQYF
TRBJ2-5 TRBD1 . TRBV7-2 TGTGCCAGCAGCTTACTTACAGGGGGCGCAGAGACCCAGTACTTC CASSLLTGGAETQYF
TRBJ2-7 TRBD2 . TRBV4-2 TGTGCCAGCAGCCCCCAGCTAGCGGACTACGAGCAGTACTTC CASSPQLADYEQYF
TRBJ1-5 TRBD1 . TRBV7-2 TGTGCCAGCAGCTATGGTGGGACAGGGGTCTTTCAGCCCCAGCATTTT CASSYGGTGVFQPQHF
TRBJ2-2 . . TRBV7-3 TGTGCCAGCAGCTCCTCCGCCGGGGAGCTGTTTTTT CASSSSAGELFF
TRBJ2-1 TRBD2 . TRBV27 TGTGCCAGCAGTTTAGGTCTAGCGGATTACAATGAGCAGTTCTTC CASSLGLADYNEQFF
TRBJ1-2 . . TRBV27 TGTGCCAGCAGCCGTCCGGGGTTCGGCTACACCTTC CASSRPGFGYTF
TRBJ2-7 TRBD2 . TRBV9 TGTGCCAGCAGTAACAAAGCGGGAGGGCGCGAGCAGTACTTC CASSNKAGGREQYF
TRBJ2-3 . . TRBV29-1 TGCAGCGTTGAAGGAGGGGGGGGGAGCCCAGATACGCAGTATTTT CSVEGGGGSPDTQYF
TRBJ2-2 . . TRBV7-6 TGTGCCAGCAGCTATGGACTGAACACCGGGGAGCTGTTTTTT CASSYGLNTGELFF
TRBJ2-3 TRBD1 . TRBV12-5 TGTGCTAGTTCCCCAGACAGGGGTGCGAGCACAGATACGCAGTATTTT CASSPDRGASTDTQYF
TRBJ2-7 TRBD1 . TRBV7-2 TGTGCCAGCAGCTTAGCGCCGGGACAGGGGGGCTACGAGCAGTACTTC CASSLAPGQGGYEQYF
TRBJ1-4 . . TRBV5-5 TGTGCCAGCAGCTCGGGAGGGTACACGAATGAAAAACTGTTTTTT CASSSGGYTNEKLFF
TRBJ2-1 . few TRBV7-9 TGTGCCAGCAGCCCCGAAGGGAGATCCTACAATGAGCAGTTCTTC CASSPEGRSYNEQFF